Listed below are T cell receptor beta chains from one sample, sequenced in a study of blood T cell repertoires in COVID-19. Only in-frame clones appear in the TCRdb table, and some are missing; sequencing was by immunoSEQ multiplex PCR. This table has 200,000 to 300,000 clones, roughly 83% appearing once. Sequencing input: peripheral blood. Source of these receptors: a man aged 40-55 years with acute or convalescent COVID-19. CDR3s include the opening cysteine and the closing phenylalanine or tryptophan. The D gene is left open where the match is weak. Clone size appears in some rows only: once, few, many, or a class for an expanded clone.

d_gene	abundance	v_gene	j_gene	CDR3aa	CDR3nt
NA	NA	TRBV10-3	TRBJ2-1	CAISDRDNEQFF	TGTGCCATCAGTGACCGAGACAATGAGCAGTTCTTC
TRBD2	NA	TRBV4-3	TRBJ2-7	CASSQVGTSGQYF	TGCGCCAGCAGCCAAGTTGGGACTAGCGGGCAGTACTTC
TRBD1	NA	TRBV3-1/TRBV3-2	TRBJ1-1	CASSHEGQVGDTEAFF	TGTGCCAGCAGCCACGAAGGACAGGTGGGAGACACTGAAGCTTTCTTT
NA	few	TRBV11-3	TRBJ1-1	CASSFGNTEAFF	TGTGCCAGCAGCTTCGGGAACACTGAAGCTTTCTTT
TRBD1	NA	TRBV19	TRBJ2-7	CASSIRDSRPEEFYEQYF	TGTGCCAGTAGTATAAGGGACAGTCGACCCGAGGAGTTCTACGAGCAGTACTTC
TRBD1	NA	TRBV9	TRBJ1-2	CASSVEGQGNYGYTF	TGTGCCAGCAGCGTAGAGGGACAGGGAAACTATGGCTACACCTTC
NA	NA	TRBV6-5	TRBJ1-6	CASSGGGNSPLHF	TGTGCCAGCAGCGGGGGTGGAAATTCACCCCTCCACTTT
NA	NA	TRBV5-1	TRBJ1-6	CASSLQGDSPLHF	TGCGCCAGCAGCTTACAGGGTGATTCACCCCTCCACTTT
TRBD1	NA	TRBV5-1	TRBJ1-1	CASSPQGRGEAFF	TGCGCCAGCAGCCCACAGGGCAGGGGGGAAGCTTTCTTT
TRBD1	NA	TRBV2	TRBJ1-5	CASGGQSNQPQHF	TGTGCCAGCGGGGGACAGAGCAATCAGCCCCAGCATTTT
NA	NA	TRBV7-9	TRBJ1-5	CASSTQGNNQPQHF	TGTGCCAGCAGCACACAGGGAAACAATCAGCCCCAGCATTTT
TRBD1	NA	TRBV4-2	TRBJ2-7	CASSQGSGQGVHEQYF	TGTGCCAGCAGCCAGGGGTCGGGACAGGGGGTCCACGAGCAGTACTTC
NA	once	TRBV4-2	TRBJ2-1	CASSQVLEYVNEQFF	TGTGCCAGCAGCCAAGTTTTGGAGTATGTCAATGAGCAGTTCTTC
NA	NA	TRBV3-1/TRBV3-2	TRBJ2-5	CASSPTRETQYF	TGTGCCAGCAGCCCCACTAGAGAGACCCAGTACTTC
NA	NA	TRBV20-1	TRBJ1-5	CSASSGWGNQPQHF	TGCAGTGCTAGTTCGGGTTGGGGCAATCAGCCCCAGCATTTT
TRBD1	NA	TRBV6-1	TRBJ1-1	CASSEGETGWVKTEAFF	TGTGCCAGCAGTGAGGGGGAGACAGGGTGGGTGAAAACTGAAGCTTTCTTT
TRBD2	NA	TRBV6-5	TRBJ2-1	CASSSSGSRGEQFF	TGTGCCAGCAGTTCTAGCGGGAGTCGGGGCGAGCAGTTCTTC
TRBD2	NA	TRBV27	TRBJ2-1	CASKIAGGRADEQFF	TGTGCCAGCAAAATAGCGGGAGGCCGCGCGGATGAGCAGTTCTTC
NA	NA	TRBV9	TRBJ1-2	CASSVLAGDYGYTF	TGTGCCAGCAGCGTTCTGGCGGGGGACTATGGCTACACCTTC
TRBD1	once	TRBV7-9	TRBJ1-2	CASSPGQGGGGYTF	TGTGCCAGCAGCCCAGGACAGGGGGGCGGAGGCTACACCTTC
TRBD2	once	TRBV11-3	TRBJ2-3	CASSEGVGLAGGDTQYF	TGTGCCAGCAGCGAGGGGGTTGGACTAGCGGGAGGAGATACGCAGTATTTT
NA	few	TRBV14	TRBJ2-5	CASSQELASGVMETQYF	TGTGCCAGCAGCCAAGAATTAGCGTCGGGGGTGATGGAAACCCAGTACTTC
NA	once	TRBV30	TRBJ1-2	CAWSLGGYGYTF	TGTGCCTGGAGTTTGGGGGGATATGGCTACACCTTC
NA	NA	TRBV3-1/TRBV3-2	TRBJ2-7	CASSPTGTRVELLGGEQYF	TGTGCCAGCAGCCCGACTGGGACCAGAGTTGAGCTACTAGGGGGCGAGCAGTACTTC
NA	once	TRBV28	TRBJ1-2	CASSPQVVPTQTF	TGTGCCAGCAGTCCCCAGGTAGTTCCCACTCAAACCTTC
TRBD1	NA	TRBV11-1	TRBJ1-2	CASSFDRDRTYGYTF	TGTGCCAGCAGCTTCGATCGGGACAGAACCTATGGCTACACCTTC
NA	NA	TRBV5-4	TRBJ2-5	CASSPQGREETQYF	TGTGCCAGCAGCCCGCAGGGGAGGGAAGAGACCCAGTACTTC
TRBD1	once	TRBV24-1	TRBJ2-1	CATSDPIQGGNEQFF	TGTGCCACCAGTGACCCCATACAGGGGGGCAATGAGCAGTTCTTC
NA	NA	TRBV11-2	TRBJ2-3	CASSSAGPLADTQYF	TGTGCCAGCAGCTCAGCGGGCCCCCTCGCAGATACGCAGTATTTT
TRBD1	NA	TRBV4-3	TRBJ1-2	CASSQGTGNYGYTF	TGCGCCAGCAGCCAAGGGACAGGGAACTATGGCTACACCTTC
NA	NA	TRBV18	TRBJ1-3	CASSPPLRDGNTIYF	TGTGCCAGCTCACCACCGCTCAGGGATGGAAACACCATATATTTT
NA	NA	TRBV7-9	TRBJ1-1	CASSLGSGAEWMNTEAFF	TGTGCCAGCAGCTTAGGGTCTGGGGCGGAATGGATGAACACTGAAGCTTTCTTT
NA	NA	TRBV7-2	TRBJ2-1	CASSLRGLSYNEQFF	TGTGCCAGCAGCTTGAGGGGACTGTCATACAATGAGCAGTTCTTC
NA	NA	TRBV6-1	TRBJ1-5	CASSEYVTGNQPQHF	TGTGCCAGCAGTGAGTATGTCACAGGCAATCAGCCCCAGCATTTT
NA	NA	TRBV20-1	TRBJ2-7	CSASRASNYEQYF	TGCAGTGCTAGTCGTGCTAGCAACTACGAGCAGTACTTC
NA	NA	TRBV19	TRBJ1-6	CASSGLPPRGSPLHF	TGTGCCAGTAGTGGGCTCCCACCCCGGGGTTCACCCCTCCACTTT
NA	NA	TRBV9	TRBJ2-1	CASSTAGTYLNEQFF	TGTGCCAGCAGCACGGCCGGGACTTATCTAAATGAGCAGTTCTTC
NA	NA	TRBV7-3	TRBJ1-2	CASSLFTGVGYTF	TGTGCCAGCAGCTTATTCACCGGAGTAGGCTACACCTTC
TRBD1	NA	TRBV10-3	TRBJ2-7	CAISATGTGGYEQYF	TGTGCCATCAGTGCAACCGGGACAGGCGGCTACGAGCAGTACTTC
NA	NA	TRBV7-9	TRBJ2-1	CASSSYSLAEGEFF	TGTGCCAGCAGCTCCTATTCCCTAGCGGAGGGGGAGTTCTTC
NA	NA	TRBV6-5	TRBJ1-5	CASSYYRDQPQHF	TGTGCCAGCAGTTACTACAGGGATCAGCCCCAGCATTTT
TRBD1	NA	TRBV11-2	TRBJ1-2	CASSLDRGYGYTF	TGTGCCAGCAGCCTCGACAGGGGCTATGGCTACACCTTC
TRBD1	NA	TRBV3-1/TRBV3-2	TRBJ1-1	CASNLRIGGNTEAFF	TGTGCCAGCAACCTAAGGATAGGGGGCAACACTGAAGCTTTCTTT
NA	NA	TRBV7-2	TRBJ2-2	CASSLAPGRSGPSNTGELFF	TGTGCCAGCAGCTTAGCCCCCGGGCGCAGCGGGCCTTCGAACACCGGGGAGCTGTTTTTT
NA	NA	TRBV6-2/TRBV6-3	TRBJ1-3	CASSPQNANSGNTIYF	TGTGCCAGCAGCCCTCAAAACGCGAACTCTGGAAACACCATATATTTT
NA	NA	TRBV19	TRBJ1-5	CASSIEGPDQPQHF	TGTGCCAGTAGTATCGAGGGCCCTGATCAGCCCCAGCATTTT
TRBD2	few	TRBV4-1	TRBJ2-1	CASSQFHPPGLGYNEQFF	TGCGCCAGCAGCCAGTTCCACCCACCGGGACTAGGATACAATGAGCAGTTCTTC
NA	NA	TRBV29-1	TRBJ1-1	CSVEDKGTNTEAFF	TGCAGCGTTGAAGATAAAGGGACAAACACTGAAGCTTTCTTT
NA	NA	TRBV4-1	TRBJ1-5	CASSQSGNQPQHF	TGCGCCAGCAGCCAATCAGGGAATCAGCCCCAGCATTTT
TRBD2	NA	TRBV27	TRBJ2-1	CASRPSRGRASGAGEQFF	TGTGCCAGCAGGCCTTCTCGCGGGAGGGCCTCGGGTGCGGGTGAGCAGTTCTTC
NA	once	TRBV5-6	TRBJ1-1	CASSLQGNTEAFF	TGTGCCAGCAGCTTACAGGGGAACACTGAAGCTTTCTTT
TRBD2	NA	TRBV7-2	TRBJ2-3	CASSLLAGHSSTDTQYF	TGTGCCAGCAGCTTACTAGCGGGGCATTCGAGCACAGATACGCAGTATTTT
TRBD2	NA	TRBV5-1	TRBJ2-1	CASSLLADYNEQFF	TGCGCCAGCAGCTTGCTAGCGGATTACAATGAGCAGTTCTTC
NA	NA	TRBV7-2	TRBJ2-7	CASSLTPYRTEQYF	TGTGCCAGCAGCTTAACCCCCTACCGCACCGAGCAGTACTTC
TRBD2	NA	TRBV5-1	TRBJ2-1	CASSFGLAGAGYNEQFF	TGCGCCAGCAGCTTTGGACTAGCGGGTGCGGGGTACAATGAGCAGTTCTTC